This TCR beta chain originates from a study of cytomegalovirus exposure and HLA in healthy donors. Findings and caveats of the study: Excluded: some indistinguishable V segments such as TRBV6-2 and TRBV6-3. What was likely a sequencing artifact was a cluster of highly shared sequence variants. Cytomegalovirus-associated TCR beta chains were listed, numbering roughly 150.

13 Jbeta primers and 60 Vbeta primers were used for the PCR. Per the original data handling: A follow-up analysis tallied around 80 million unique TCR beta chains, roughly 11 million shared. Some clones are missing from TCRdb's copy, which holds only in-frame ones; the method was immunoSEQ multiplex PCR. V and J calls and clone size are as listed in that table; D and trimming were resolved from the DNA. The sample consists of 100,000 or so clones, approximately 80% of them appearing once. In the case of this clone: Its antigen is not known.

Trimming at V came to 1 base and at J to 3 bases, leaving 4 bases not matched to a gene. Looked up from germline, CDR1 is MGHRA and CDR2 is YSYEKL. CDR3 length: 16 residues. This clonotype originated in a male donor in good health and CMV-seronegative. This rearrangement joins TRBV4-1 to TRBJ2-1; 9 nucleotides match TRBD2. Sequenced material: PBMCs. The CDR3 nucleotides read TGCGCCAGCAGCCAAGTCGTAGCGGGAGTCTACAATGAGCAGTTCTTC. It is translated as CASSQVVAGVYNEQFF.